These T cell receptor beta chains were read from a single sample in a study of T cell responses to AZD1222 COVID-19 vaccine. This table comes from immunoSEQ multiplex PCR, and its TCRdb copy is limited to in-frame clones, with some not included. The sample records 150,000 to 200,000 clones, 94% being singletons. The specimen comprised peripheral blood, sampled on day 0 of AZD1222 vaccination. These receptors were collected from an adult in good health. Each CDR3 is given with its conserved first and last residue. A D gene is named only where the DNA matches it firmly. Expanded clones are given a class, and other clones once, few, many or no size at all.

size: .
V: TRBV7-3
D: .
J: TRBJ1-1
DNA: TGTGCCAGCAGCTTAAACGGTCCGAAGAACACTGAAGCTTTCTTT
CDR3: CASSLNGPKNTEAFF

size: .
V: TRBV20-1
D: .
J: TRBJ2-7
DNA: TGCAGTGTTTCGAATGAGCAGTACTTC
CDR3: CSVSNEQYF

size: few
V: TRBV27
D: .
J: TRBJ2-7
DNA: TGTGCCAGCAGTCGCATGGGTCTAACATACGAGCAGTACTTC
CDR3: CASSRMGLTYEQYF

size: .
V: TRBV6-5
D: TRBD2
J: TRBJ2-3
DNA: TGTGCCAGCAGTATGAGCGGGAGCCCCACAGATACGCAGTATTTT
CDR3: CASSMSGSPTDTQYF

size: .
V: TRBV7-8
D: .
J: TRBJ1-6
DNA: TGTGCCAGCAGCCAAGGTTCACCCCTCCACTTT
CDR3: CASSQGSPLHF

size: .
V: TRBV19
D: .
J: TRBJ2-1
DNA: TGTGCCAGTAGTATAGGACAGCCAGGGCCCTACAATGAGCAGTTCTTC
CDR3: CASSIGQPGPYNEQFF

size: .
V: TRBV6-6
D: TRBD1
J: TRBJ2-7
DNA: TGTGCCAGCAGCCGGACAGGGCAAGGCGAGCAGTACTTC
CDR3: CASSRTGQGEQYF

size: .
V: TRBV11-2
D: TRBD1
J: TRBJ2-7
DNA: TGTGCCAGCAGCTTCGGACAGGGGATCTACGAGCAGTACTTC
CDR3: CASSFGQGIYEQYF

size: once
V: TRBV19
D: .
J: TRBJ2-1
DNA: TGTGCCAGTAGTATTACAGTACCCCAGGGGAAGTTCTTC
CDR3: CASSITVPQGKFF

size: .
V: TRBV9
D: .
J: TRBJ1-4
DNA: TGTGCCAGCAGCGTATTGGCAGGGGTGAATGAAAAACTGTTTTTT
CDR3: CASSVLAGVNEKLFF

size: .
V: TRBV27
D: TRBD2
J: TRBJ2-1
DNA: TGTGCCAGCAGTGGAGGGCCGGGAGGACGCTCCTACAATGAGCAGTTCTTC
CDR3: CASSGGPGGRSYNEQFF

size: .
V: TRBV18
D: .
J: TRBJ2-6
DNA: TGTGCCAGCTCACCACCCGGGACACGGGGTACTGGGGCCAACGTCCTGACTTTC
CDR3: CASSPPGTRGTGANVLTF

size: .
V: TRBV28
D: .
J: TRBJ1-2
DNA: TGTGCCAGCAGTGTTGCGGGACCGGTAAACTATGGCTACACCTTC
CDR3: CASSVAGPVNYGYTF

size: .
V: TRBV6-1
D: .
J: TRBJ2-7
DNA: TGTGCCAGCAGTGAATCGAGTTTGTGGGGGGACTCCTACGAGCAGTACTTC
CDR3: CASSESSLWGDSYEQYF

size: .
V: TRBV6-2/TRBV6-3
D: .
J: TRBJ1-5
DNA: TGTGCCAGCAGTTACGCCCTCCGGACGGCTAGGCGGGGGAACAGCAATCAGCCCCAGCATTTT
CDR3: CASSYALRTARRGNSNQPQHF

size: .
V: TRBV11-1
D: .
J: TRBJ2-7
DNA: TGTGCCAGCGGTCCTTTCTGGGGCGAGCAGTACTTC
CDR3: CASGPFWGEQYF

size: .
V: TRBV5-6
D: TRBD2
J: TRBJ2-2
DNA: TGTGCCAGCATTCCGGCGGGGGGGACCGGGGAGCTGTTTTTT
CDR3: CASIPAGGTGELFF

size: once
V: TRBV14
D: TRBD1
J: TRBJ2-2
DNA: TGTGCCAGCAGTTTAAGGACAGGGGGCTACACCGGGGAGCTGTTTTTT
CDR3: CASSLRTGGYTGELFF

size: .
V: TRBV5-1
D: TRBD1
J: TRBJ2-1
DNA: TGCGCCAGCAGCTTGGGTTTCGGGACAGTTTACAATGAGCAGTTCTTC
CDR3: CASSLGFGTVYNEQFF

size: .
V: TRBV5-8
D: .
J: TRBJ2-5
DNA: TGTGCCAGCAGCTTATGGGGGCTTAAGGAGACCCAGTACTTC
CDR3: CASSLWGLKETQYF

size: .
V: TRBV7-6
D: TRBD1
J: TRBJ1-2
DNA: TGTGCCAGCAGCTTCCGAACCGGGACAGGGATTTATGGCTACACCTTC
CDR3: CASSFRTGTGIYGYTF

size: .
V: TRBV19
D: TRBD2
J: TRBJ2-1
DNA: TGTGCCAGTAGTCGACTAGCGGGAGTCAATTACAATGAGCAGTTCTTC
CDR3: CASSRLAGVNYNEQFF

size: .
V: TRBV5-5
D: TRBD1
J: TRBJ1-3
DNA: TGTGCCAGCAGCGCATCGGACAGGGTGTCTGGAAACACCATATATTTT
CDR3: CASSASDRVSGNTIYF

size: once
V: TRBV27
D: TRBD1
J: TRBJ1-1
DNA: TGTGCCAGCAGTCTTAAAGGGGGCTACACTGAAGCTTTCTTT
CDR3: CASSLKGGYTEAFF

size: .
V: TRBV21-1
D: .
J: TRBJ2-1
DNA: TGTGCCAGCAGCACTCGGACAGGTATGAATGAGCAGTTCTTC
CDR3: CASSTRTGMNEQFF

size: once
V: TRBV4-1
D: .
J: TRBJ2-2
DNA: TGCGCCAGCAGAAGGGGGGGCACCGGGGAGCTGTTTTTT
CDR3: CASRRGGTGELFF

size: .
V: TRBV6-1
D: TRBD2
J: TRBJ2-1
DNA: TGTGCCAGCAGTGGTCTGACTAGCGGGAGGCCTTTGGATGAGCAGTTCTTC
CDR3: CASSGLTSGRPLDEQFF

size: once
V: TRBV28
D: .
J: TRBJ1-5
DNA: TGTGCCAGCAGTCTCCCCGGCCGGGTGGATAGCAATCAGCCCCAGCATTTT
CDR3: CASSLPGRVDSNQPQHF

size: once
V: TRBV10-3
D: .
J: TRBJ1-1
DNA: TGTGCCATCAGCGACAGTACACCGAACACTGAAGCTTTCTTT
CDR3: CAISDSTPNTEAFF

size: once
V: TRBV5-1
D: .
J: TRBJ2-1
DNA: TGCGCCAGCAGCTTGCGGGTTAGTGCAGGATACAATGAGCAGTTCTTC
CDR3: CASSLRVSAGYNEQFF

size: .
V: TRBV5-4
D: .
J: TRBJ2-1
DNA: TGTGCCAGCAGCGCAGGGACACCCAGCTCCTACAATGAGCAGTTCTTC
CDR3: CASSAGTPSSYNEQFF

size: few
V: TRBV29-1
D: .
J: TRBJ1-2
DNA: TGCAGCGTTGTCTCCGATTGGGCTGGCTATGGCTACACCTTC
CDR3: CSVVSDWAGYGYTF

size: .
V: TRBV6-1
D: TRBD2
J: TRBJ2-1
DNA: TGTGCCAGCAGTGCGGGACTAGCCCTCCCCTACAATGAGCAGTTCTTC
CDR3: CASSAGLALPYNEQFF

size: .
V: TRBV7-3
D: .
J: TRBJ2-7
DNA: TGTGCCAGCAGCCTAATCGGCGGAAACCACTACGAGCAGTACTTC
CDR3: CASSLIGGNHYEQYF

size: .
V: TRBV5-4
D: .
J: TRBJ1-1
DNA: TGTGCCAGCAGCTTGTTTGAGGGCCGGACTGAAGCTTTCTTT
CDR3: CASSLFEGRTEAFF

size: once
V: TRBV4-2
D: TRBD1
J: TRBJ2-2
DNA: TGTGCCAGCAGCCTCCAAGGACAGGGCAGCACCGGGGAGCTGTTTTTT
CDR3: CASSLQGQGSTGELFF

size: .
V: TRBV6-5
D: TRBD1
J: TRBJ2-7
DNA: TGTGCCAGCAGACGCGGACAGGGGACATCCTACGAGCAGTACTTC
CDR3: CASRRGQGTSYEQYF

size: .
V: TRBV28
D: TRBD1
J: TRBJ1-5
DNA: TGTGCCAGCAGTTATCCGGGACAGGGGGCACTGAATCAGCCCCAGCATTTT
CDR3: CASSYPGQGALNQPQHF

size: .
V: TRBV4-3
D: .
J: TRBJ2-1
DNA: TGCGCCAGCAGCCCAGGATTTGGGGCAGAGAATGAGCAGTTCTTC
CDR3: CASSPGFGAENEQFF

size: .
V: TRBV28
D: TRBD1
J: TRBJ2-7
DNA: TGTGCCAGCAGCCGGACAGGTTTTCACGAGCAGTACTTC
CDR3: CASSRTGFHEQYF

size: .
V: TRBV7-3
D: .
J: TRBJ1-1
DNA: TGTGCCAGCAGCTTAATTCCCCCGGGACGGAGAGGCCAAAACACTGAAGCTTTCTTT
CDR3: CASSLIPPGRRGQNTEAFF

size: .
V: TRBV5-6
D: .
J: TRBJ2-6
DNA: TGTGCCAGCAGTTCGAGCGGCTCTGGGGCCAACGTCCTGACTTTC
CDR3: CASSSSGSGANVLTF

size: once
V: TRBV11-3
D: .
J: TRBJ1-4
DNA: TGTGCCAGCAGCCATTCAAAAAAGGGGACTAATGAAAAACTGTTTTTT
CDR3: CASSHSKKGTNEKLFF

size: .
V: TRBV4-1
D: .
J: TRBJ1-2
DNA: TGCGCCAGCAGCCAAGATTCTTTGGTTTACTATGGCTACACCTTC
CDR3: CASSQDSLVYYGYTF

size: .
V: TRBV27
D: .
J: TRBJ1-1
DNA: TGTGCCAGCAGCCCCGCCAGTGGTGAAGCTTTCTTT
CDR3: CASSPASGEAFF

size: .
V: TRBV2
D: TRBD2
J: TRBJ2-2
DNA: TGTGCCAGCAGAGAACTAGCGGGAAACACCGGGGAGCTGTTTTTT
CDR3: CASRELAGNTGELFF

size: .
V: TRBV28
D: TRBD1
J: TRBJ1-1
DNA: TGTGCCAGCAGCCCCGGACAGGGAAGAGTCGCTTTCTTT
CDR3: CASSPGQGRVAFF

size: .
V: TRBV6-1
D: TRBD1
J: TRBJ1-5
DNA: TGTGCCAGCAGTGACAGGGGGAACCAGCCCCAGCATTTT
CDR3: CASSDRGNQPQHF

size: .
V: TRBV7-8
D: TRBD2
J: TRBJ2-7
DNA: TGTGCCAGCAGCTTAGCCGGAAGCGGGAGCTCCTACGAGCAGTACTTC
CDR3: CASSLAGSGSSYEQYF

size: once
V: TRBV3-1/TRBV3-2
D: .
J: TRBJ1-1
DNA: TGTGCCAGCAGCCACTACATACGCGACAACACTGAAGCTTTCTTT
CDR3: CASSHYIRDNTEAFF

size: .
V: TRBV18
D: TRBD1
J: TRBJ1-6
DNA: TGTGCCAGCTCACCGGGACAGGGAAATTCACCCCTCCACTTT
CDR3: CASSPGQGNSPLHF

size: .
V: TRBV6-1
D: TRBD1
J: TRBJ1-1
DNA: TGTGCCAGCAGTGGAAGACAGGTGGGGACAGGGGTTCTCGTAGCTTTCTTT
CDR3: CASSGRQVGTGVLVAFF

size: .
V: TRBV19
D: .
J: TRBJ2-5
DNA: TGTGCCAGTAGTATTCCTTCGGGAACCCAGTACTTC
CDR3: CASSIPSGTQYF

size: once
V: TRBV7-8
D: .
J: TRBJ2-7
DNA: TGTGCCAGCACAGCGGACTACGAGCAGTACTTC
CDR3: CASTADYEQYF

size: few
V: TRBV5-6
D: .
J: TRBJ1-5
DNA: TGTGCCAGCAGCTTGAATCCACATAGCAATCAGCCCCAGCATTTT
CDR3: CASSLNPHSNQPQHF

size: .
V: TRBV5-1
D: .
J: TRBJ2-1
DNA: TGCGCCAGCAGCACCAGGGAGCCTAACCTAAATGAGCAGTTCTTC
CDR3: CASSTREPNLNEQFF

size: .
V: TRBV9
D: .
J: TRBJ2-5
DNA: TGTGCCAGCAGCGGTGAGACCCAGTACTTC
CDR3: CASSGETQYF

size: .
V: TRBV5-1
D: .
J: TRBJ1-5
DNA: TGCGCCAGCAGCTCGTCAGGGCTTAGCAATCAGCCCCAGCATTTT
CDR3: CASSSSGLSNQPQHF